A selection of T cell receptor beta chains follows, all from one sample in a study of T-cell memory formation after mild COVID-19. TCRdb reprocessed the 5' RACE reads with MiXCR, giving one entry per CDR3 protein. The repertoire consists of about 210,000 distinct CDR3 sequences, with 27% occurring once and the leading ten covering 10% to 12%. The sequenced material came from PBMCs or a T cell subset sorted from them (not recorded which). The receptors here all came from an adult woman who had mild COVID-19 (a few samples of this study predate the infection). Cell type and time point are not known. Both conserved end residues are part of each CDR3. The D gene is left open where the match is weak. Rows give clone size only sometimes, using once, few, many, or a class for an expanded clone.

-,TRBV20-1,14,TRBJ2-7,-,CSAREPGMSYEQYF,TGCAGTGCTAGAGAACCTGGAATGTCCTACGAGCAGTACTTC
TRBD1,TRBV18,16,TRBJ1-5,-,CASSLGGGGMNQPQHF,TGTGCCAGCTCACTAGGTGGAGGGGGCATGAATCAGCCCCAGCATTTT
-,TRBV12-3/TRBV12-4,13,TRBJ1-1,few,CASSFNSGTEAFF,TGTGCCAGCAGTTTTAATAGCGGAACAGAAGCTTTCTTT
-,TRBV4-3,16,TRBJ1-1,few,CASSQQLGTGGTEAFF,TGCGCCAGCAGCCAACAATTAGGGACTGGGGGCACTGAAGCTTTCTTT
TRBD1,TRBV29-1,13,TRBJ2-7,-,CSVAETGGSEQYF,TGCAGCGTTGCAGAGACAGGGGGCTCCGAGCAGTACTTC
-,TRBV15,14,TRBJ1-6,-,CATSRARDGGPLHF,TGTGCCACCAGCAGAGCCCGGGACGGTGGGCCCCTCCACTTT
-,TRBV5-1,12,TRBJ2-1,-,CASSLYGEVTFF,TGCGCCAGCAGCTTGTACGGGGAAGTTACGTTCTTC
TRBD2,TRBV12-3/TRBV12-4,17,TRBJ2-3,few,CASSWRTSGENTDTQYF,TGTGCCAGCAGCTGGCGGACTAGCGGGGAGAACACAGATACGCAGTATTTT
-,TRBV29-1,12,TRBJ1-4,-,CSASDRNEKLFF,TGCAGCGCCTCGGATAGGAATGAAAAACTGTTTTTT
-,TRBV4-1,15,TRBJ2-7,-,CASSQVRGYSYEQYF,TGCGCCAGCAGCCAAGTACGGGGTTACTCCTACGAGCAGTACTTC
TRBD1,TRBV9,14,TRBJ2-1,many,CASSPRTGNNEQFF,TGTGCCAGCAGCCCCCGGACAGGGAACAATGAGCAGTTCTTC